Listed here are 8 T cell receptor beta chains from one sample, sequenced in a study of technical replicates of blood from a few donors. Sequencing used immunoSEQ multiplex PCR; TCRdb keeps in-frame clones, though not all of them. The sample records some 14,000 clones, 70% to 80% being singletons. Sequencing was performed on PBMCs. These receptors were obtained from a human donor in good health.

The chain joins TRBV18 to TRBJ2-1; 8 bases align to TRBD2. The CDR3 is 14 amino acids. V lost 4 bases to trimming and J lost 10 bases; unmatched junction nucleotides: 9. Germline CDR1 reads KGHSH; CDR2 reads LQKENI. As DNA, the CDR3 is TGTGCCAGCTCACTTGATGGGACTAGAGGGGAGCAGTTCTTC. This encodes CASSLDGTRGEQFF.

This clone was observed a handful of times. The CDR3 DNA sequence: TGTGCCAGCAACACCTTGTCGGACAGGGCCTACGAGCAGTACTTC. The encoded protein is CASNTLSDRAYEQYF. J is TRBJ2-7 and V is TRBV12-1; the D call of TRBD1 is as the table states it, not checked on the DNA. TRBV12-1 is tagged as a pseudogene. This CDR3 has 15 amino acids.

This clone was detected only once. The J gene is TRBJ1-2, the V gene TRBV2; D remains unclear. Germline values: CDR1 SNHLY, CDR2 FYNNEI. The CDR3 loop spans 14 amino acids. Trimming stripped 2 bases from V and 4 bases from J, with 11 bases between. The CDR3 DNA sequence: TGTGCCAGCAGTGAACGCCAGATCTTCTATGGCTACACCTTC. The encoded protein is CASSERQIFYGYTF.

This clone was seen only a few times. The CDR3 coding sequence is TGTGCCAGTCGGCGATACAGGGATGGCAATCAGCCCCAGCATTTT. Its translation: CASRRYRDGNQPQHF. V is TRBV19 and J is TRBJ1-5; possibly TRBD1 for D (6 bases). The germline gives CDR1 LNHDA, CDR2 SQIVND (reference sequence). V lost 8 bases to trimming and J lost 2 bases, with 16 bases between them. This CDR3 region has 15 residues.

CDR3: CASSYWAENTEAFF. DNA of the CDR3: TGTGCCAGCAGTTACTGGGCAGAAAACACTGAAGCTTTCTTT. The chain uses TRBV6-5 and TRBJ1-1; the D is unclear. The CDR3 spans 14 residues. V lost 1 base and J 2 bases, leaving 8 bases between the germline ends. CDR1 MNHEY and CDR2 SVGAGI come from the germline V gene.

J is TRBJ1-5 and V is TRBV19; D may be TRBD1 (5 bases). The CDR3 length is 15 residues. Germline V CDR1 and CDR2: LNHDA, SQIVND (reference sequence). The V and J ends lost 1 base and 4 bases respectively, with 11 bases between them. The CDR3: CASSIVQGGNQPQHF. The CDR3 DNA sequence: TGTGCCAGTAGTATAGTCCAGGGAGGGAATCAGCCCCAGCATTTT.

V gene TRBV6-4 combines with J gene TRBJ2-7; TRBD2 matches 12 bases. Trimming took 9 bases from V and 4 from J; bases not matched to a gene: 4. Germline V gives CDR1 MRHNA, CDR2 SNTAGT. The CDR3 has 13 residues. The CDR3 loop is CASNTSGGYEQYF. The CDR3 nucleotides read TGTGCCAGTAATACTAGCGGGGGGTACGAGCAGTACTTC.

V is TRBV5-1 and J is TRBJ2-2; 11 bases agree with TRBD2. V was clipped by 0 bases and J by 1 base; unmatched bases: 8. The CDR3 runs to 19 residues. Germline assignment: CDR1 SGHRS and CDR2 YFSETQ. CDR3 nucleotide sequence: TGCGCCAGCAGCTTGGGACTAGCGGGAAGTCGCGTGAACACCGGGGAGCTGTTTTTT. Protein: CASSLGLAGSRVNTGELFF.